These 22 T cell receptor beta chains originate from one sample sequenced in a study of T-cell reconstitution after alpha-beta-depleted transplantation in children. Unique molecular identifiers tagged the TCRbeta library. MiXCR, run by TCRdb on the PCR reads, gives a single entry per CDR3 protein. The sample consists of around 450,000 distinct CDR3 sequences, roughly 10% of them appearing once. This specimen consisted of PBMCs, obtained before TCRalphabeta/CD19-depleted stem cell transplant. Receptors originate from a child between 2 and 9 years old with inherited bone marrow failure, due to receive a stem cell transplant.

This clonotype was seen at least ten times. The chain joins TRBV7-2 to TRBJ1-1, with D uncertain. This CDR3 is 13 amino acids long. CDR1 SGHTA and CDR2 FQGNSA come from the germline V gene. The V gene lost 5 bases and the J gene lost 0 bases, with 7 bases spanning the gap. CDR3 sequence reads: CASSPRVNTEAFF. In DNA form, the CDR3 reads TGTGCCAGCAGCCCCCGGGTGAACACTGAAGCTTTCTTT.

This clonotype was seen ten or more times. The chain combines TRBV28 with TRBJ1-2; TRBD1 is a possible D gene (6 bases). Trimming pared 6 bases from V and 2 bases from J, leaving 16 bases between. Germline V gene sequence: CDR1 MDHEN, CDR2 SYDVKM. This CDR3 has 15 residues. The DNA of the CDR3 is TGTGCCAGCAGAACACACAGGGATGTCAACTATGGCTACACCTTC. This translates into CASRTHRDVNYGYTF.

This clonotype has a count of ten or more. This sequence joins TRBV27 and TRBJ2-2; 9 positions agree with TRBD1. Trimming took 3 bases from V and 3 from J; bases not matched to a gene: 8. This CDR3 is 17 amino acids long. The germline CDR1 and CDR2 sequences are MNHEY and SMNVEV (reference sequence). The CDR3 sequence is CASSLATGGLYTGELFF. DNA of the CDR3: TGTGCCAGCAGTTTGGCGACAGGGGGTCTGTACACCGGGGAGCTGTTTTTT.

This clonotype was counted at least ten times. CDR3: CASSQVRVETLAYEQYF. The DNA for the CDR3 is TGTGCCAGCAGCCAAGTTCGGGTGGAAACGCTTGCCTACGAGCAGTACTTC. The rearrangement uses TRBV3-1 and TRBJ2-7; D remains unclear. Trimming pared 1 base from V and 2 bases from J, leaving 18 bases between. This CDR3 has 17 amino acids. Germline V lookup: CDR1 LGHDT, CDR2 YNNKEL (reference sequence).

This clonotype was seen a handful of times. CDR3 amino acids: CASSLGTSGATDTQYF. CDR3 bases: TGTGCCAGCAGCTTAGGGACTAGCGGTGCCACAGATACGCAGTATTTT. The V call is TRBV7-2, the J call TRBJ2-3; 10 nucleotides align to TRBD2. Trimming removed 1 base from V and 2 bases from J; junction bases left unmatched: 3. The germline gives CDR1 SGHTA, CDR2 FQGNSA. This CDR3 is built from 16 residues.

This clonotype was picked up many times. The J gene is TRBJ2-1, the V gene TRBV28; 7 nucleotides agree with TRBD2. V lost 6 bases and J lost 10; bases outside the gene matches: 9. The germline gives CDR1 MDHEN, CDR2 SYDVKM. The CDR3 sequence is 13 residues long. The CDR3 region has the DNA TGTGCCAGCAGGGCGGGAGAGGGCGCGGAGCAGTTCTTC. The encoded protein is CASRAGEGAEQFF.

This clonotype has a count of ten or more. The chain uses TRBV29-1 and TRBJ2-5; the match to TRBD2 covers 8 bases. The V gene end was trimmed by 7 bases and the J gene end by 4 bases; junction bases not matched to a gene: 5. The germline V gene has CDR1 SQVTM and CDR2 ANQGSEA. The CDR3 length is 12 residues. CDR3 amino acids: CSGAGGGETQYF. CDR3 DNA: TGCAGCGGTGCGGGGGGCGGAGAGACCCAGTACTTC.

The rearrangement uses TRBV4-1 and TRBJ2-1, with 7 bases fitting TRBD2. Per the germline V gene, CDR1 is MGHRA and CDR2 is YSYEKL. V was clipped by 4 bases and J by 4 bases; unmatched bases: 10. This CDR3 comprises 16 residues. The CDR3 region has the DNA TGCGCCAGCAGCCCCGTTCTAGCGGTAGATTACAATGAGCAGTTCTTC. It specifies CASSPVLAVDYNEQFF.

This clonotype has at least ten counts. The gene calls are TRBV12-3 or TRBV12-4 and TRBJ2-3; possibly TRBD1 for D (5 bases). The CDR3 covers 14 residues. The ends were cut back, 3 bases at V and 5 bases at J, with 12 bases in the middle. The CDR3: CASSFPPRGDTQYF. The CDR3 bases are TGTGCCAGCAGTTTTCCGCCTAGGGGAGATACGCAGTATTTT.

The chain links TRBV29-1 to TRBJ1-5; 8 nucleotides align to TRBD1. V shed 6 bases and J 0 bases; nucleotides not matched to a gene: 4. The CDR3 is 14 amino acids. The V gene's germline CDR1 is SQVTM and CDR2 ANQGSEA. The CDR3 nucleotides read TGCAGCGTGGGGACAGGTTATAGCAATCAGCCCCAGCATTTT. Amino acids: CSVGTGYSNQPQHF.

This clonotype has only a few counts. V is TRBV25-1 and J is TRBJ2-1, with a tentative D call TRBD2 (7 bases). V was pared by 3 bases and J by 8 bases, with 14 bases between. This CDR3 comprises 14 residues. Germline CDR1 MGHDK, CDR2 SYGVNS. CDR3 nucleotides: TGTGCCAGCAGTGATTCACAGGGAGGGGATGAGCAGTTCTTC. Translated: CASSDSQGGDEQFF. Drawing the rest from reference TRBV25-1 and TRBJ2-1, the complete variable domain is EADIYQTPRYLVIGTGKKITLECSQTMGHDKMYWYQQDPGMELHLIHYSYGVNSTEKGDLSSESTVSRIRTEHFPLTLESARPSHTSQYLCASSDSQGGDEQFFGPGTRLTVL.

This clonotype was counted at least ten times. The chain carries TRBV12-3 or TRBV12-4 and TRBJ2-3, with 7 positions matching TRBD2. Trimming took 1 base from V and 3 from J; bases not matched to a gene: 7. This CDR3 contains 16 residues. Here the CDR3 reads CASSLGRGGRTDTQYF. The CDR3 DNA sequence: TGTGCCAGCAGTTTAGGCCGGGGAGGGCGGACAGATACGCAGTATTTT.

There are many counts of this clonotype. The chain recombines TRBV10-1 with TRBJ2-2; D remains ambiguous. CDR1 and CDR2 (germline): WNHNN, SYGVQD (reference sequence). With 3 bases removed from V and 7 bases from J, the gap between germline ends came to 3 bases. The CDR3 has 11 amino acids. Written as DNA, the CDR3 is TGCGCCAGCAGTGACGACGGGGAGCTGTTTTTT. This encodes CASSDDGELFF.

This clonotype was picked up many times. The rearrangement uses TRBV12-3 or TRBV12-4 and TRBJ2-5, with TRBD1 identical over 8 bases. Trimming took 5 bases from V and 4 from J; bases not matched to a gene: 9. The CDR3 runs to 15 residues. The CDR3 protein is CASSDQGALGETQYF. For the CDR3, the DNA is TGTGCCAGCAGTGACCAGGGGGCGCTAGGAGAGACCCAGTACTTC.

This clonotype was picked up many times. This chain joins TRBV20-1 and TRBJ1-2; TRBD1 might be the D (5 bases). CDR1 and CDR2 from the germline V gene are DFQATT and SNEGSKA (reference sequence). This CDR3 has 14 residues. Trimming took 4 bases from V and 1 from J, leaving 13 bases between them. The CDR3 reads CSATRGALNYGYTF. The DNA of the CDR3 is TGCAGTGCTACCCGAGGGGCCCTTAACTATGGCTACACCTTC.

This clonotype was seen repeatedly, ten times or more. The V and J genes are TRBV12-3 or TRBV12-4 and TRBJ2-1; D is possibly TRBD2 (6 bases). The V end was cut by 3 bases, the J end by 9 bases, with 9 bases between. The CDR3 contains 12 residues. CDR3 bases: TGTGCCAGCAGTTTTTCTAGCGTTGAGCAGTTCTTC. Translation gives CASSFSSVEQFF.

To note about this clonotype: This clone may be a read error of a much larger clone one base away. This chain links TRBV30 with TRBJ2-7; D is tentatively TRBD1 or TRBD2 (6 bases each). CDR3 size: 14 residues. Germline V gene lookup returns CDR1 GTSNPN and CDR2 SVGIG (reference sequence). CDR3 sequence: CAWSATGGPYEQHF. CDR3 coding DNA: TGTGCCTGGAGTGCTACTGGGGGGCCCTACGAGCAGCACTTC.

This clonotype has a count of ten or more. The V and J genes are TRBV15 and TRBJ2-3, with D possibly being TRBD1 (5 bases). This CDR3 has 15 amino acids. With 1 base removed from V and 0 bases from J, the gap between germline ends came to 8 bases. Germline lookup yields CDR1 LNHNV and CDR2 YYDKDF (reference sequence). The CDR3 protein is CATSRGAGSTDTQYF. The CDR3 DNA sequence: TGTGCCACCAGCAGAGGTGCAGGGAGCACAGATACGCAGTATTTT.

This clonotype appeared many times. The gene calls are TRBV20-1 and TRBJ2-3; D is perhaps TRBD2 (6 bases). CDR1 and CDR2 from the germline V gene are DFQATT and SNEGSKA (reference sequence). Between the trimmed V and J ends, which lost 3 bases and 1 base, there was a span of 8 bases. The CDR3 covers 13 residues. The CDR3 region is CSASKRGTDTQYF. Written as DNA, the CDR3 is TGCAGTGCTAGTAAGCGGGGCACAGATACGCAGTATTTT.

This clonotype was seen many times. CDR3 in DNA: TGTGCCAGCAGTGAGCAGGGCCCTAGGGATACGCAGTATTTT. Translation gives CASSEQGPRDTQYF. The genes are TRBV2 and TRBJ2-3, with a possible D match to TRBD1 (5 bases). The CDR3 consists of 14 residues. V dropped 3 bases and J dropped 6 bases, with 13 bases sitting between them. Germline V CDR1 and CDR2: SNHLY, FYNNEI.

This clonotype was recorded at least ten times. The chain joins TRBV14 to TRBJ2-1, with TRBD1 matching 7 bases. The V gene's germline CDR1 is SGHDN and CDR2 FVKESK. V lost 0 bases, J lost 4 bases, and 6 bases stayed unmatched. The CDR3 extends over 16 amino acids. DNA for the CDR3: TGTGCCAGCAGCCAAGATGTTAGGACAGGATACAATGAGCAGTTCTTC. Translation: CASSQDVRTGYNEQFF. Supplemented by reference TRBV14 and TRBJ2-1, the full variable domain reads EAGVTQFPSHSVIEKGQTVTLRCDPISGHDNLYWYRRVMGKEIKFLLHFVKESKQDESGMPNNRFLAERTGGTYSTLKVQPAELEDSGVYFCASSQDVRTGYNEQFFGPGTRLTVL.

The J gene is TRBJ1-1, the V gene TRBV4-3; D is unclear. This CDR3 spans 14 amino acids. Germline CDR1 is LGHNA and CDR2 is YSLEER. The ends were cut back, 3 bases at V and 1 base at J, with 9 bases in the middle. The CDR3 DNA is TGCGCCAGCAGCCACATAGAGGGGAACACTGAAGCTTTCTTT. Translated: CASSHIEGNTEAFF.